Following are 6 T cell receptor beta chains from one sample sequenced in a study of OX40 agonist ivuxolimab in advanced cancers. Measured with immunoSEQ multiplex PCR; TCRdb has only the in-frame clones, and not every one. The sample lists approximately 25,000 clones; about 86% were seen once. The material sequenced was CD4+ or CD8+ T cells sorted from blood, taken in a trial of the OX40 agonist ivuxolimab. These receptors originate from an adult with an advanced solid tumor such as melanoma, head and neck, liver or kidney cancer.

The chain combines TRBV5-1 with TRBJ2-5; TRBD2 aligns across 14 bases. The DNA end is a closer match to TRBJ2-7, so the J assignment may be wrong. The CDR3 totals 17 residues. Germline CDR1 SGHRS, CDR2 YFSETQ. CDR3 bases: TGCGCCAGCAGCAACGGACTAGCGGGGGGCTCCCCCTACGAGCAGTACTTC. The encoded protein is CASSNGLAGGSPYEQYF.

The chain recombines TRBV25-1 with TRBJ2-7; 9 bases map to TRBD1. Germline V gene data show CDR1 as MGHDK and CDR2 as SYGVNS. CDR3 length equals 11 residues. The CDR3 sequence is CAADRGYEQYF. CDR3 sequence (DNA): TGTGCTGCGGACAGGGGCTACGAGCAGTACTTC.

As regards this clone: The same CDR3 arises from other DNA sequences in this sample as well. The chain recombines TRBV19 with TRBJ2-1; D assignment may be TRBD1 or TRBD2 (5 bases each). The germline V gene encodes CDR1 LNHDA and CDR2 SQIVND (reference sequence). The CDR3 covers 13 residues. Trimming left V 8 bases short and J 6 bases short, with 14 bases between. Here the CDR3 reads CASDRGPGNEQFF. CDR3 DNA: TGTGCCAGTGACAGAGGGCCGGGCAATGAGCAGTTCTTC.

This rearrangement joins TRBV19 to TRBJ2-1; D unclear. Germline V gene sequence: CDR1 LNHDA, CDR2 SQIVND (reference sequence). Between the trimmed V and J ends, which lost 5 bases and 0 bases, there was a span of 11 bases. The CDR3 length is 15 residues. In nucleotides, the CDR3 is TGTGCCAGTAGTGACGGATACAGCTCCTACAATGAGCAGTTCTTC. Its translation: CASSDGYSSYNEQFF.

This chain links TRBV2 with TRBJ1-2; D unclear. The CDR3 is 14 residues long. V lost 1 base to trimming and J lost 7 bases, with 13 bases between them. Germline V CDR1 and CDR2: SNHLY, FYNNEI. The CDR3 here is CASSEGRGPPGYTF. CDR3 nucleotides: TGTGCCAGCAGTGAAGGGAGAGGTCCTCCTGGCTACACCTTC.

In this sample, this clone turned up a few times. The chain employs TRBV19 and TRBJ2-1, with TRBD2 as a possible D gene (5 bases). V shed 5 bases and J shed 1 base, with 9 bases lying between them. Per the germline V gene, CDR1 is LNHDA and CDR2 is SQIVND (reference sequence). The CDR3 has 14 residues. CDR3 in amino acids: CASSRGYSYNEQFF. The CDR3 DNA follows: TGTGCCAGTAGTCGGGGTTATTCCTACAATGAGCAGTTCTTC.